These T cell receptor beta chains were read from a single sample in a study of shared clonotypes between healthy human individuals. Here immunoSEQ multiplex PCR was the method, and the copy in TCRdb shows in-frame clones only, minus some. The data hold some 1,900,000 clones, with about 95% observed a single time. The sample comprised naive CD8+ T cells sorted from blood. The source of these receptors is a man between 18 and 29 years old in good health. Each CDR3 is given with its conserved first and last residue. Each record gives: D gene, V gene, clone size, J gene, CDR3 protein, CDR3 DNA. The D gene is left open where the match is weak. The size entry is marked missing in some rows and otherwise reads once, few, many or a size class.

D gene: -; V gene: TRBV7-8; clone size: -; J gene: TRBJ1-2; CDR3 protein: CASSPTGGGYTF; CDR3 DNA: TGTGCCAGCAGCCCGACGGGCGGGGGCTACACCTTC
D gene: -; V gene: TRBV28; clone size: -; J gene: TRBJ1-2; CDR3 protein: CASSLTLREGESNYGYTF; CDR3 DNA: TGTGCCAGCAGTTTAACCCTCCGGGAAGGAGAGTCTAACTATGGCTACACCTTC
D gene: -; V gene: TRBV2; clone size: -; J gene: TRBJ2-3; CDR3 protein: CATRDSFSDTQYF; CDR3 DNA: TGTGCCACCCGGGACTCTTTCTCAGATACGCAGTATTTT
D gene: TRBD1; V gene: TRBV7-6; clone size: -; J gene: TRBJ1-1; CDR3 protein: CASSPRQGLNTEAFF; CDR3 DNA: TGTGCCAGCAGCCCTCGACAGGGATTGAACACTGAAGCTTTCTTT
D gene: TRBD2; V gene: TRBV28; clone size: -; J gene: TRBJ2-3; CDR3 protein: CASSRTGTSGGPLTDTQYF; CDR3 DNA: TGTGCCAGCAGTAGAACCGGGACTAGCGGGGGGCCCCTGACAGATACGCAGTATTTT
D gene: -; V gene: TRBV9; clone size: -; J gene: TRBJ1-4; CDR3 protein: CASSEEGDGNEKLFF; CDR3 DNA: TGTGCCAGCAGCGAGGAGGGAGACGGTAATGAAAAACTGTTTTTT
D gene: -; V gene: TRBV9; clone size: once; J gene: TRBJ1-4; CDR3 protein: CASSADSYNEKLFF; CDR3 DNA: TGTGCCAGCAGCGCGGACAGCTACAATGAAAAACTGTTTTTT
D gene: -; V gene: TRBV9; clone size: -; J gene: TRBJ2-3; CDR3 protein: CASSVEGAGVSNTQYF; CDR3 DNA: TGTGCCAGCAGCGTAGAGGGAGCGGGCGTCAGTAATACGCAGTATTTT
D gene: TRBD1; V gene: TRBV5-1; clone size: -; J gene: TRBJ1-2; CDR3 protein: CASSFGTGDGYTF; CDR3 DNA: TGCGCCAGCAGCTTTGGGACAGGGGATGGCTACACCTTC
D gene: TRBD2; V gene: TRBV11-2; clone size: -; J gene: TRBJ2-1; CDR3 protein: CASSPQTSTGDNEQFF; CDR3 DNA: TGTGCCAGCAGCCCCCAGACTAGCACGGGAGACAATGAGCAGTTCTTC
D gene: -; V gene: TRBV9; clone size: once; J gene: TRBJ2-6; CDR3 protein: CAFGQLAGANVLTF; CDR3 DNA: TGTGCCTTCGGACAGCTAGCTGGGGCCAACGTCCTGACTTTC
D gene: -; V gene: TRBV5-5; clone size: -; J gene: TRBJ1-6; CDR3 protein: CASSFGDGNSPLHF; CDR3 DNA: TGTGCCAGCAGCTTCGGAGACGGAAATTCACCCCTCCACTTT
D gene: TRBD1; V gene: TRBV30; clone size: -; J gene: TRBJ2-7; CDR3 protein: CAWSDPPTGSSYEQYF; CDR3 DNA: TGTGCCTGGAGTGACCCCCCGACAGGGAGCTCCTACGAGCAGTACTTC
D gene: -; V gene: TRBV29-1; clone size: -; J gene: TRBJ2-2; CDR3 protein: CSVERGTGELFF; CDR3 DNA: TGCAGCGTTGAAAGGGGCACCGGGGAGCTGTTTTTT
D gene: -; V gene: TRBV28; clone size: -; J gene: TRBJ1-5; CDR3 protein: CASSGGSNQPQHF; CDR3 DNA: TGTGCCAGCAGTGGGGGGTCCAATCAGCCCCAGCATTTT
D gene: TRBD1; V gene: TRBV28; clone size: -; J gene: TRBJ1-4; CDR3 protein: CASSLETGEGREKLFF; CDR3 DNA: TGTGCCAGCAGTTTAGAAACAGGGGAGGGCAGGGAAAAACTGTTTTTT